The rows below give T cell receptor beta chains drawn from one sample of a study of neurological immune-mediated disorders. In TCRdb, the 5' RACE reads were re-called with MiXCR into one record per CDR3 protein. The data show 50,000 to 60,000 distinct CDR3 sequences, around 3.8% seen once. Sequences were obtained from CD4+ T cells from blood. These receptors all stem from a woman in her forties with multiple sclerosis. CDR3s include the opening cysteine and the closing phenylalanine or tryptophan. A D gene is named only where the DNA matches it firmly. A row's size may be missing; if present it is once, few, many or a size class.

TRBV4-1	TRBJ1-4	many	TRBD1	CASSLDRGQDEKLFF
TRBV3-1	TRBJ2-7	many	-	CASSPDEFEQYF
TRBV21-1	TRBJ2-5	many	-	CASISRLGGQYF
TRBV21-1	TRBJ2-5	many	-	CASSPRRGQLFF
TRBV5-6	TRBJ1-5	many	-	CASSLGPYSNQPQHF
TRBV12-3/TRBV12-4	TRBJ1-2	many	-	CASSSGGGDGYGYTF
TRBV7-9	TRBJ2-1	many	-	CASSRVNEQFF
TRBV5-1	TRBJ2-7	many	TRBD2	CASSLAGGLHYEQYF
TRBV10-3	TRBJ1-1	many	-	CAIGQEQGVGAFF
TRBV20-1	TRBJ1-2	many	-	CSARGSYRRGYTF
TRBV20-1	TRBJ1-6	many	-	CSARAPLGLNNSPLHF
TRBV10-3	TRBJ2-5	many	-	CAISVDLQETQYF
TRBV5-1	TRBJ2-5	many	TRBD1	CASSFTGEETQYF
TRBV20-1	TRBJ1-4	many	TRBD1	CSARVGGGDGEKLFF
TRBV9	TRBJ2-3	many	TRBD2	CASSVGDLRGTDTQYF
TRBV11-2	TRBJ2-1	many	-	CASSPVSGFYEQFF
TRBV5-1	TRBJ1-2	many	-	CASSGVPGDYGYTF
TRBV5-1	TRBJ2-1	many	-	CASSSGTSSYNEQFF
TRBV6-5	TRBJ2-7	many	TRBD1	CASSYSTTGYEQYF
TRBV12-3/TRBV12-4	TRBJ1-5	many	-	CASSFREGQPQHF
TRBV4-2	TRBJ1-2	many	-	CASSQGDGYTF
TRBV5-1	TRBJ1-1	many	-	CASSFGSQNTEAFF
TRBV5-1	TRBJ1-3	many	-	CASSPGTLGNTIYF
TRBV10-2	TRBJ1-1	-	-	CASSEGLGQPNTEAFF
TRBV12-3/TRBV12-4	TRBJ1-5	many	TRBD1	CASSLQEGAQPQHF
TRBV15	TRBJ1-5	many	-	CATSRDAGKGGNQPQHF
TRBV4-1	TRBJ2-1	many	-	CASSPRRLGYNEQFF
TRBV6-6	TRBJ1-1	many	TRBD1	CASGPLGQGTEAFF
TRBV9	TRBJ1-1	many	-	CASSVGVMHKGNTEAFF
TRBV7-2	TRBJ2-7	many	TRBD2	CASGTSAEQYF
TRBV4-1	TRBJ2-5	many	TRBD2	CASSQPIAGGPRETQYF
TRBV3-1	TRBJ2-3	many	-	CASSRTSYGFRYF
TRBV28	TRBJ2-7	many	TRBD2	CASSLSAGGTHYEQYF
TRBV11-2	TRBJ2-2	many	-	CASSYFGGASGTGELFF
TRBV4-2	TRBJ2-3	many	-	CASSQVAGETDTQYF
TRBV10-3	TRBJ1-1	many	-	CAIRASYLRDTEAFF
TRBV20-1	TRBJ2-5	many	TRBD2	CSARDRAGQETQYF
TRBV20-1	TRBJ2-1	many	TRBD2	CSAPRGTSGENEQFF
TRBV9	TRBJ2-5	many	-	CASSPRTTQETQYF
TRBV5-1	TRBJ2-7	many	TRBD1	CASSPNPGGSPYEQYF
TRBV7-9	TRBJ2-7	many	-	CASSSVGLYEQYF
TRBV20-1	TRBJ1-1	many	-	CSARWQTEAFF
TRBV20-1	TRBJ2-5	many	-	CSASRAQETQYF
TRBV12-3/TRBV12-4	TRBJ2-3	many	-	CASRADIYDTQYF
TRBV20-1	TRBJ1-6	many	TRBD1	CSARKRTGEGSPLHF
TRBV7-2	TRBJ2-7	many	-	CASSLFRTAYEQYF
TRBV7-3	TRBJ1-1	many	-	CASSSSGRTEAFF
TRBV4-2	TRBJ1-2	many	-	CASSRRRQGNYGYTF
TRBV24-1	TRBJ2-1	many	-	CATSDMTGTNEQFF
TRBV5-1	TRBJ1-2	many	TRBD1	CASSSLVPGQGAGDDGYTF
TRBV29-1	TRBJ2-5	many	TRBD2	CSATTTSGAKTQYF
TRBV7-9	TRBJ2-3	many	-	CASSLATGRVRFTDTQYF
TRBV24-1	TRBJ2-3	many	TRBD2	CATSYERGVEGGTQYF
TRBV10-3	TRBJ2-3	many	TRBD2	CAISESRGAHTQYF
TRBV18	TRBJ1-2	many	-	CASSPEGGPSGYTF
TRBV5-1	TRBJ2-1	many	TRBD1	CASSSGTGDEQFF